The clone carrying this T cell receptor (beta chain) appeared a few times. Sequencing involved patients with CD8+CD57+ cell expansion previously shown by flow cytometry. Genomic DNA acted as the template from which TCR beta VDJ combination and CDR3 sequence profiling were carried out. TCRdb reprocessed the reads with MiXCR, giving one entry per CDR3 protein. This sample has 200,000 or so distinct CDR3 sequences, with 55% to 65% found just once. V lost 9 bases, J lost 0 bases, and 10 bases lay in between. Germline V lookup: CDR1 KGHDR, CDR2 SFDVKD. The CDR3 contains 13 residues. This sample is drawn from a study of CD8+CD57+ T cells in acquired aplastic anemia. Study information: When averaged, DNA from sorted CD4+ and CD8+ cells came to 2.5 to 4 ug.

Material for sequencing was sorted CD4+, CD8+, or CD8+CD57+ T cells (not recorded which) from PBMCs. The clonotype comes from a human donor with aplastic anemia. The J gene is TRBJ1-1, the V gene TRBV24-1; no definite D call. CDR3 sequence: CATRYDVNTEAFF. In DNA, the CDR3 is TGTGCCACCCGCTATGATGTGAACACTGAAGCTTTCTTT.